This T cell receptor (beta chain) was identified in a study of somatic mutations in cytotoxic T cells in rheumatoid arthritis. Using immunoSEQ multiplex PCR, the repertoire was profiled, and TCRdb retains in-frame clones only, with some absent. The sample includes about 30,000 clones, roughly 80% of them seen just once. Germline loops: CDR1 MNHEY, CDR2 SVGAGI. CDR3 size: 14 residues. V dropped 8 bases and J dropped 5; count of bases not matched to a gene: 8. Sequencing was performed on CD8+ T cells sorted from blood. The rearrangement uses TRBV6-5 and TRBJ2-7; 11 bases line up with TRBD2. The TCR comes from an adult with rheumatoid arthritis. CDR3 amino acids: CASSQGLAVDEQYF. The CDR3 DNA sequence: TGTGCCAGCTCACAGGGACTAGCGGTCGACGAGCAGTACTTC.